The 29 T cell receptor beta chains listed next were all sequenced from one sample in a study of cytomegalovirus exposure and HLA in healthy donors. The PCR was carried out with 60 Vbeta primers and 13 Jbeta primers. The data were produced by immunoSEQ multiplex PCR, yet TCRdb's version contains in-frame clones alone and is incomplete. Of approximately 220,000 clones listed, roughly 83% were seen once; the top ten hold approximately 1.5%. The material sequenced was PBMCs. Receptors were obtained from a girl between 10 and 17 years old in good health and CMV-seronegative.

This clone is a singleton in its sample. V is TRBV4-2 and J is TRBJ2-1; 14 bases are a match to TRBD2. The germline V gene encodes CDR1 LGHNA and CDR2 YNFKEQ. Losses at the gene ends were 0 bases for V and 7 bases for J; bases not matched to a gene: 8. The CDR3 runs 18 residues. The CDR3 loop is CASSQETKTSGRANEQFF. The CDR3, as DNA: TGTGCCAGCAGCCAAGAAACCAAGACTAGCGGGAGGGCGAATGAGCAGTTCTTC.

The V and J genes are TRBV2 and TRBJ1-3, with a weak D call TRBD1 (5 bases). Germline V lookup: CDR1 SNHLY, CDR2 FYNNEI. Trimming pared 4 bases from V and 0 bases from J, leaving 16 bases between. This CDR3 spans 17 amino acids. The CDR3 DNA follows: TGTGCCAGCAGTGGTCACAGGAGCCACGGCTCTGGAAACACCATATATTTT. Encoded protein: CASSGHRSHGSGNTIYF.

The chain carries TRBV28 and TRBJ2-3, with D perhaps matching TRBD2 (6 bases). CDR1 is MDHEN, CDR2 SYDVKM, per germline. V lost 4 bases, J lost 6 bases, and 14 bases lay in between. The CDR3 is 14 residues long. CDR3: CASSSIPGGDTQYF. For the CDR3, the DNA is TGTGCCAGCAGTTCCATACCCGGAGGGGATACGCAGTATTTT.

This clone was detected only a few times. The rearrangement links TRBV19 to TRBJ1-4, with a tentative D call TRBD1 (6 bases). This CDR3 has 15 residues. Between the trimmed V and J ends, which lost 7 bases and 10 bases, there was a span of 22 bases. Looked up from germline, CDR1 is LNHDA and CDR2 is SQIVND (reference sequence). CDR3 region: CASNPITKGVGKLFF. The CDR3 DNA is TGTGCCAGTAACCCCATAACAAAGGGGGTCGGAAAACTGTTTTTT.

The chain couples TRBV7-2 to TRBJ2-7; the D gene is possibly TRBD2 (6 bases). Looked up from germline, CDR1 is SGHTA and CDR2 is FQGNSA. The V gene lost 5 bases and the J gene lost 2 bases, with 13 bases spanning the gap. This CDR3 has 14 residues. Written as DNA, the CDR3 is TGTGCCAGCAGCACGCCCGCGGGGACCTACGAGCAGTACTTC. Translation: CASSTPAGTYEQYF.

The genes are TRBV5-6 and TRBJ2-1, with 8 bases aligning to TRBD1. V lost 2 bases to trimming and J lost 10 bases; unmatched junction nucleotides: 5. Germline V gene data show CDR1 as SGHDT and CDR2 as YYEEEE. The CDR3 has 13 amino acids. The CDR3 here is CASSLPRGQEQFF. CDR3 sequence (DNA): TGTGCCAGCAGCTTACCCAGGGGGCAGGAGCAGTTCTTC.

J is TRBJ1-5 and V is TRBV19, with 7 nucleotides matching TRBD1. Germline CDR1 is LNHDA and CDR2 is SQIVND (reference sequence). Germline trimming cut 4 bases from V and 5 bases from J; bases unmatched to any gene: 2. The CDR3 sequence is 13 residues long. The CDR3 nucleotides are TGTGCCAGTAGTAGACAGGGCGATCAGCCCCAGCATTTT. Amino acids: CASSRQGDQPQHF.

The rearrangement uses TRBV6-6 and TRBJ1-5, with 7 bases that match TRBD1. Germline CDR1 is MNHNY and CDR2 is SVGAGI (reference sequence). CDR3 size: 16 residues. Losses at the gene ends were 5 bases for V and 1 base for J; bases not matched to a gene: 8. CDR3 in amino acids: CASSPRQGRSNQPQHF. The CDR3 region has the DNA TGTGCCAGCAGTCCCCGACAGGGTAGGAGCAATCAGCCCCAGCATTTT.

V gene TRBV7-9 combines with J gene TRBJ2-7; the match to TRBD2 covers 7 bases. CDR3 length: 14 amino acids. In germline, CDR1 is SEHNR, CDR2 FQNEAQ (reference sequence). V lost 3 bases and J lost 3; bases outside the gene matches: 5. In nucleotides, the CDR3 is TGTGCCAGCAGCTTTGGGGGGGAACTCTACGAGCAGTACTTC. It translates to CASSFGGELYEQYF.

The chain employs TRBV20-1 and TRBJ2-7; D call uncertain. V was shortened by 6 bases and J by 2 bases, with 8 bases between the two germline ends. The CDR3 sequence is 11 residues long. Germline CDR1 reads DFQATT; CDR2 reads SNEGSKA (reference sequence). The CDR3 reads CSASFAYEQYF. In DNA, the CDR3 is TGCAGTGCCTCTTTCGCCTACGAGCAGTACTTC.

V usage is TRBV28 and J usage is TRBJ2-3; a possible D gene is TRBD1 (6 bases). The V end was cut by 8 bases, the J end by 2 bases, with 17 bases between. The V gene's germline CDR1 is MDHEN and CDR2 SYDVKM. This CDR3 is built from 15 residues. Written as DNA, the CDR3 is TGTGCCAGCGGCCTGGGGACAATAATCACAGATACGCAGTATTTT. Encoded protein: CASGLGTIITDTQYF. Together with reference TRBV28 and TRBJ2-3, the CDR3 gives the full variable domain: DVKVTQSSRYLVKRTGEKVFLECVQDMDHENMFWYRQDPGLGLRLIYFSYDVKMKEKGDIPEGYSVSREKKERFSLILESASTNQTSMYLCASGLGTIITDTQYFGPGTRLTVL.

The gene calls are TRBV19 and TRBJ1-2; a possible D gene is TRBD1 (5 bases). Germline CDR1 is LNHDA and CDR2 is SQIVND (reference sequence). The CDR3 sequence is 14 residues long. Trimming took off 6 bases at V and 4 bases at J, with 15 bases between the two ends. CDR3 sequence (DNA): TGTGCCAGTAGCCCTCCCGTCCAGGGCTATGGCTACACCTTC. It is translated as CASSPPVQGYGYTF.

The rearrangement links TRBV18 to TRBJ2-7, with D perhaps TRBD1 (8 bases). CDR3 size: 14 residues. The germline gives CDR1 KGHSH, CDR2 LQKENI. V lost 8 bases, J lost 9 bases, and 23 bases lay in between. The CDR3 nucleotides are TGTGCCAGCCGAAGCGGGACAGGATTTTCGGTGCAGTACTTC. Encoded protein: CASRSGTGFSVQYF.

The chain is built from TRBV5-1 and TRBJ1-1; D remains ambiguous. CDR1 SGHRS and CDR2 YFSETQ come from the germline V gene. The CDR3 runs 14 residues. Trimming cost V 3 bases and J 1 base, with 10 bases left between them. The CDR3 region has the DNA TGCGCCAGCAGCTCGGGGAGAGGGAACACTGAAGCTTTCTTT. This encodes CASSSGRGNTEAFF. The entire variable domain, with the rest obtained from reference TRBV5-1 and TRBJ1-1, is as follows: KAGVTQTPRYLIKTRGQQVTLSCSPISGHRSVSWYQQTPGQGLQFLFEYFSETQRNKGNFPGRFSGRQFSNSRSEMNVSTLELGDSALYLCASSSGRGNTEAFFGQGTRLTVV.

The V and J genes are TRBV11-2 and TRBJ2-5; no definite D call. The CDR3 sequence is 15 residues long. Germline-derived CDR1 and CDR2 are SGHAT and FQNNGV. Trimming cost V 5 bases and J 6 bases, with 19 bases left between them. The CDR3, as DNA: TGTGCCAGCAGCCCGCGAAGTGGGCCCGGCCAGACCCAGTACTTC. Encoded protein: CASSPRSGPGQTQYF.

The chain carries TRBV19 and TRBJ2-1, with D possibly being TRBD2 (5 bases). The CDR3 runs to 15 residues. From germline, CDR1 is LNHDA and CDR2 SQIVND (reference sequence). Trimming stripped 8 bases from V and 8 bases from J, with 22 bases between. The CDR3 protein is CASGREWSGIHEQFF. As DNA, the CDR3 is TGTGCCAGTGGAAGGGAGTGGAGTGGGATCCATGAGCAGTTCTTC. Drawing the rest from reference TRBV19 and TRBJ2-1, the complete variable domain is DGGITQSPKYLFRKEGQNVTLSCEQNLNHDAMYWYRQDPGQGLRLIYYSQIVNDFQKGDIAEGYSVSREKKESFPLTVTSAQKNPTAFYLCASGREWSGIHEQFFGPGTRLTVL.

This chain links TRBV20-1 with TRBJ2-1; D call uncertain. V gave up 2 bases and J gave up 7 bases, with 6 bases separating them. Germline CDR1 DFQATT, CDR2 SNEGSKA (reference sequence). CDR3 length: 11 amino acids. CDR3 protein: CSARFLNEQFF. CDR3 nucleotides: TGCAGTGCTAGATTTCTTAATGAGCAGTTCTTC.

CDR3 protein: CASSLVVGGYNEQFF. The CDR3 bases are TGTGCCAGCAGCTTAGTGGTGGGAGGGTACAATGAGCAGTTCTTC. V gene TRBV7-2 combines with J gene TRBJ2-1, with 7 bases fitting TRBD2. Trimming at V came to 1 base and at J to 4 bases, leaving 4 bases not matched to a gene. From germline, CDR1 is SGHTA and CDR2 FQGNSA. This CDR3 region has 15 residues. Based on the CDR3 plus reference TRBV7-2 and TRBJ2-1, the full variable domain is GAGVSQSPSNKVTEKGKDVELRCDPISGHTALYWYRQSLGQGLEFLIYFQGNSAPDKSGLPSDRFSAERTGGSVSTLTIQRTQQEDSAVYLCASSLVVGGYNEQFFGPGTRLTVL.

The chain links TRBV4-3 to TRBJ1-1; 7 bases fit TRBD1. In germline, CDR1 is LGHNA, CDR2 YSLEER. The junction had 8 bases not matched to a gene; V was cut back by 7 bases and J by 0 bases. This CDR3 contains 15 residues. The CDR3 loop reads CASNLRGQMNTEAFF. In DNA form, the CDR3 reads TGCGCCAGCAATCTCAGGGGACAGATGAACACTGAAGCTTTCTTT.

The chain employs TRBV28 and TRBJ2-7, with TRBD1 identical over 8 bases. The trim removed 6 bases at V and 6 bases at J, leaving 4 bases unmatched. CDR3 length: 12 amino acids. The germline CDR1 and CDR2 sequences are MDHEN and SYDVKM. The chain's CDR3 is CASRTGAFEQYF. The CDR3 bases are TGTGCCAGCAGGACAGGGGCCTTCGAGCAGTACTTC.

The chain links TRBV28 to TRBJ2-1; D is possibly TRBD1 (6 bases). V dropped 8 bases and J dropped 0 bases, with 14 bases sitting between them. CDR3 size: 15 residues. Germline V gene sequence: CDR1 MDHEN, CDR2 SYDVKM. Written as DNA, the CDR3 is TGTGCCAGCGTACCCGGGACAAGCTCCTACAATGAGCAGTTCTTC. Amino acid sequence: CASVPGTSSYNEQFF. The complete variable domain, with remaining parts taken from reference TRBV28 and TRBJ2-1, reads DVKVTQSSRYLVKRTGEKVFLECVQDMDHENMFWYRQDPGLGLRLIYFSYDVKMKEKGDIPEGYSVSREKKERFSLILESASTNQTSMYLCASVPGTSSYNEQFFGPGTRLTVL.

The gene calls are TRBV28 and TRBJ2-7, with TRBD1 matching 7 bases. The J segment lost 0 bases and the V segment lost 1 base, leaving 9 bases of the junction unmatched. This CDR3 region has 17 residues. Germline CDR1 reads MDHEN; CDR2 reads SYDVKM. The DNA for the CDR3 is TGTGCCAGCAGTTTATTAATCGGGACAGCGAGCTCCTACGAGCAGTACTTC. Encoded protein: CASSLLIGTASSYEQYF.

The V gene is TRBV29-1, the J gene TRBJ1-1; D gene uncertain. The CDR3 extends over 11 amino acids. The germline V and J ends were trimmed by 0 bases and 13 bases, with 12 bases remaining between them. Germline CDR1 and CDR2: SQVTM and ANQGSEA. CDR3 protein: CSVEDKTSGFF. As DNA, the CDR3 is TGCAGCGTTGAAGATAAGACCTCAGGTTTCTTT.

This clone showed up just once. CDR3 coding DNA: TGTGCCAGCAGCTATTTGACAGCCTTATCCTACGAGCAGTACTTC. Residues: CASSYLTALSYEQYF. The chain recombines TRBV7-9 with TRBJ2-7; D is perhaps TRBD1 (5 bases). Between the trimmed V and J ends, which lost 4 bases and 1 base, there was a span of 14 bases. The CDR3 covers 15 residues. Germline V gene sequence: CDR1 SEHNR, CDR2 FQNEAQ (reference sequence).

V is TRBV29-1 and J is TRBJ1-1; D not certain. Deletions cut 6 bases from V and 0 bases from J, with 11 bases between. This CDR3 spans 13 amino acids. Germline loops: CDR1 SQVTM, CDR2 ANQGSEA. CDR3 protein: CSVFASMNTEAFF. CDR3 nucleotides: TGCAGCGTCTTCGCGAGCATGAACACTGAAGCTTTCTTT.

This chain joins TRBV11-2 and TRBJ2-5; TRBD2 matches 14 bases. After removal of 5 bases from V and 7 bases from J, the junction contained 6 bases not matched to a gene. Germline CDR1 and CDR2: SGHAT and FQNNGV. The CDR3 has 15 amino acids. CDR3 nucleotide sequence: TGTGCCAGCAGCGGACTAGCGGGGGGTTCGGGGACCCAGTACTTC. It is translated as CASSGLAGGSGTQYF.

The gene calls are TRBV11-2 and TRBJ1-2; weak D call: TRBD1 (6 bases). Germline V CDR1 and CDR2: SGHAT, FQNNGV. Trimming cost V 4 bases and J 5 bases, with 17 bases left between them. The CDR3 length is 15 residues. CDR3 in DNA: TGTGCCAGCAGCTCCCGCGACAGGCGGATATATGGCTACACCTTC. Translated: CASSSRDRRIYGYTF.

The chain recombines TRBV19 with TRBJ2-7, with TRBD1 identical over 8 bases. CDR3 length: 14 amino acids. The ends lost 5 bases at V and 1 base at J; junction bases unmatched: 4. Germline V lookup: CDR1 LNHDA, CDR2 SQIVND (reference sequence). The DNA of the CDR3 is TGTGCCAGTAGTCGGACAGGGAAGTCCTACGAGCAGTACTTC. Translating it yields CASSRTGKSYEQYF.

This chain connects TRBV4-3 to TRBJ2-5, with 7 positions matching TRBD1. Judging by the DNA end, TRBJ2-7 fits better; the J call may be wrong. Germline V gene data show CDR1 as LGHNA and CDR2 as YSLEER. This CDR3 is 16 amino acids long. DNA for the CDR3: TGCGCCAGCAGCCAAGACGCCGGGACAGCGACCTACGAGCAGTACTTC. Residues: CASSQDAGTATYEQYF.